These T cell receptor beta chains were read from a single sample in a study of cytomegalovirus exposure and HLA in healthy donors. Produced via immunoSEQ multiplex PCR; TCRdb's table is partial and in-frame only. The data contain some 190,000 clones, 60% to 80% of them singletons. Sequenced material: PBMCs. The receptor source for this set is a woman aged 30 to 39 in good health and CMV-seropositive. The CDR3 runs from the conserved cysteine through the conserved F or W. A D gene is named only where the DNA matches it firmly. Some rows have no size entry. The others give once, few or many, or a class for an expanded clone.

CDR3aa: CASSETLSSGNTIYF
CDR3nt: TGTGCCAGCAGTGAGACACTCAGCTCTGGAAACACCATATATTTT
d_gene: NA
len: 15
j_gene: TRBJ1-3
abundance: NA
v_gene: TRBV6-1

CDR3aa: CASSDLSGGYNEQFF
CDR3nt: TGTGCCAGCAGTGACCTATCGGGAGGGTATAATGAGCAGTTCTTC
d_gene: TRBD2
len: 15
j_gene: TRBJ2-1
abundance: NA
v_gene: TRBV6-4

CDR3aa: CASSQPSGSYEQFF
CDR3nt: TGCGCCAGCAGCCAACCTAGCGGGAGTTATGAGCAGTTCTTC
d_gene: TRBD2
len: 14
j_gene: TRBJ2-1
abundance: NA
v_gene: TRBV4-1

CDR3aa: CASSPSGRIGTDTQYF
CDR3nt: TGTGCCAGCAGTCCTAGCGGGAGGATAGGCACAGATACGCAGTATTTT
d_gene: TRBD2
len: 16
j_gene: TRBJ2-3
abundance: NA
v_gene: TRBV28

CDR3aa: CASSATGSQPQHF
CDR3nt: TGTGCCAGCAGTGCGACAGGATCTCAGCCCCAGCATTTT
d_gene: NA
len: 13
j_gene: TRBJ1-5
abundance: NA
v_gene: TRBV6-1

CDR3aa: CASSESPTGEQYF
CDR3nt: TGTGCCAGCAGTGAATCCCCGACGGGCGAGCAGTACTTC
d_gene: NA
len: 13
j_gene: TRBJ2-7
abundance: NA
v_gene: TRBV25-1

CDR3aa: CASSLGQVVDEQFF
CDR3nt: TGCGCCAGCAGCTTGGGACAGGTAGTTGATGAGCAGTTCTTC
d_gene: NA
len: 14
j_gene: TRBJ2-1
abundance: NA
v_gene: TRBV5-1

CDR3aa: CASSLAGPYEQYF
CDR3nt: TGCGCCAGCAGCTTGGCGGGTCCCTACGAGCAGTACTTC
d_gene: NA
len: 13
j_gene: TRBJ2-7
abundance: NA
v_gene: TRBV5-1

CDR3aa: CSVEEGAGYTF
CDR3nt: TGCAGCGTTGAAGAAGGGGCTGGCTACACCTTC
d_gene: NA
len: 11
j_gene: TRBJ1-2
abundance: few
v_gene: TRBV29-1

CDR3aa: CASSLWDSRYEQYF
CDR3nt: TGTGCCAGCAGTTTATGGGACTCCCGCTACGAGCAGTACTTC
d_gene: NA
len: 14
j_gene: TRBJ2-7
abundance: NA
v_gene: TRBV28

CDR3aa: CATLTGTTEAFF
CDR3nt: TGTGCCACCCTGACAGGGACGACTGAAGCTTTCTTT
d_gene: TRBD1
len: 12
j_gene: TRBJ1-1
abundance: NA
v_gene: TRBV28

CDR3aa: CASSPPKGDQLNNEQFF
CDR3nt: TGTGCCAGCAGCCCACCAAAGGGGGACCAGCTAAACAATGAGCAGTTCTTC
d_gene: NA
len: 17
j_gene: TRBJ2-1
abundance: NA
v_gene: TRBV5-6

CDR3aa: CASSQPMEGWTPYNEQFF
CDR3nt: TGCGCCAGCAGCCAGCCCATGGAGGGTTGGACTCCGTACAATGAGCAGTTCTTC
d_gene: NA
len: 18
j_gene: TRBJ2-1
abundance: NA
v_gene: TRBV4-1

CDR3aa: CASTAPSGGGQPQHF
CDR3nt: TGTGCCAGCACAGCACCTTCGGGCGGGGGTCAGCCCCAGCATTTT
d_gene: NA
len: 15
j_gene: TRBJ1-5
abundance: few
v_gene: TRBV6-1

CDR3aa: CASSPWSGTGPTEAFF
CDR3nt: TGCGCCAGCAGCCCCTGGTCCGGGACAGGGCCAACTGAAGCTTTCTTT
d_gene: TRBD1
len: 16
j_gene: TRBJ1-1
abundance: NA
v_gene: TRBV5-1

CDR3aa: CASSYRASGSTDTQYF
CDR3nt: TGTGCCAGCAGTTATCGCGCTAGCGGGAGCACAGATACGCAGTATTTT
d_gene: TRBD2
len: 16
j_gene: TRBJ2-3
abundance: few
v_gene: TRBV6-5

CDR3aa: CASSLTGADSYEQYF
CDR3nt: TGTGCCAGCAGCTTGACAGGGGCGGACTCCTACGAGCAGTACTTC
d_gene: TRBD1
len: 15
j_gene: TRBJ2-7
abundance: NA
v_gene: TRBV7-2

CDR3aa: CASSLPGGGRSQHF
CDR3nt: TGTGCCAGCAGCCTACCAGGGGGCGGCCGGTCCCAGCATTTT
d_gene: TRBD1
len: 14
j_gene: TRBJ1-5
abundance: NA
v_gene: TRBV5-8

CDR3aa: CASSLDEGATYNEQFF
CDR3nt: TGTGCCAGCAGCTTAGATGAGGGGGCGACCTACAATGAGCAGTTCTTC
d_gene: TRBD1
len: 16
j_gene: TRBJ2-1
abundance: NA
v_gene: TRBV7-9

CDR3aa: CASSGGQLGGYTF
CDR3nt: TGTGCCAGCAGCGGTGGACAGTTGGGGGGCTACACCTTC
d_gene: NA
len: 13
j_gene: TRBJ1-2
abundance: few
v_gene: TRBV6-5

CDR3aa: CASSVNREQYF
CDR3nt: TGTGCCAGTAGCGTCAACAGGGAACAGTACTTC
d_gene: NA
len: 11
j_gene: TRBJ2-7
abundance: NA
v_gene: TRBV19

CDR3aa: CASSPDRAREQYF
CDR3nt: TGTGCCAGCAGCCCGGACAGGGCGAGAGAGCAGTACTTC
d_gene: TRBD1
len: 13
j_gene: TRBJ2-7
abundance: few
v_gene: TRBV28

CDR3aa: CASRSRGGGTDTQYF
CDR3nt: TGTGCCAGCAGGAGCCGAGGGGGCGGAACAGATACGCAGTATTTT
d_gene: TRBD1
len: 15
j_gene: TRBJ2-3
abundance: few
v_gene: TRBV28

CDR3aa: CASSLAGLTDTQYF
CDR3nt: TGTGCCAGTTCCTTAGCGGGGCTCACAGATACGCAGTATTTT
d_gene: TRBD2
len: 14
j_gene: TRBJ2-3
abundance: NA
v_gene: TRBV5-4

CDR3aa: CASSLGTGYNEQFF
CDR3nt: TGTGCCAGCAGCTTAGGGACAGGTTACAATGAGCAGTTCTTC
d_gene: NA
len: 14
j_gene: TRBJ2-1
abundance: NA
v_gene: TRBV13

CDR3aa: CASSYGLAVYEQYF
CDR3nt: TGCGCCAGCAGCTACGGACTAGCGGTGTACGAGCAGTACTTC
d_gene: TRBD2
len: 14
j_gene: TRBJ2-7
abundance: NA
v_gene: TRBV5-1

CDR3aa: CASSPSGRAGNEQFF
CDR3nt: TGTGCCAGCTCACCAAGCGGGAGGGCCGGCAATGAGCAGTTCTTC
d_gene: TRBD2
len: 15
j_gene: TRBJ2-1
abundance: NA
v_gene: TRBV18

CDR3aa: CASSLGHRENSPLHF
CDR3nt: TGTGCCAGCAGTTTAGGCCACAGGGAAAATTCACCCCTCCACTTT
d_gene: NA
len: 15
j_gene: TRBJ1-6
abundance: NA
v_gene: TRBV28

CDR3aa: CASSLPSTDTQYF
CDR3nt: TGTGCCAGCAGCTTACCGAGCACAGATACGCAGTATTTT
d_gene: NA
len: 13
j_gene: TRBJ2-3
abundance: NA
v_gene: TRBV7-9

CDR3aa: CASSDSGEDTQYF
CDR3nt: TGTGCCAGCAGTGACTCCGGGGAAGATACGCAGTATTTT
d_gene: NA
len: 13
j_gene: TRBJ2-3
abundance: few
v_gene: TRBV6-4

CDR3aa: CASSLSSGSMDEQFF
CDR3nt: TGTGCCAGCAGCTTATCTAGCGGGAGCATGGATGAGCAGTTCTTC
d_gene: TRBD2
len: 15
j_gene: TRBJ2-1
abundance: few
v_gene: TRBV7-9

CDR3aa: CASSLDTGWNYGYTF
CDR3nt: TGTGCCAGCAGCTTAGATACAGGGTGGAACTATGGCTACACCTTC
d_gene: NA
len: 15
j_gene: TRBJ1-2
abundance: NA
v_gene: TRBV7-9

CDR3aa: CASSETGRAEAFF
CDR3nt: TGTGCCAGCAGCGAGACAGGGCGCGCTGAAGCTTTCTTT
d_gene: TRBD1
len: 13
j_gene: TRBJ1-1
abundance: NA
v_gene: TRBV7-9

CDR3aa: CASSVRAGGASYNEQFF
CDR3nt: TGTGCCAGCAGCGTCCGAGCGGGAGGGGCTTCCTACAATGAGCAGTTCTTC
d_gene: TRBD2
len: 17
j_gene: TRBJ2-1
abundance: NA
v_gene: TRBV9

CDR3aa: CASSYIRTGGGEKLFF
CDR3nt: TGTGCCAGCAGTTACATCCGGACAGGGGGCGGTGAAAAACTGTTTTTT
d_gene: TRBD1
len: 16
j_gene: TRBJ1-4
abundance: few
v_gene: TRBV6-5

CDR3aa: CASSQELATHTDTQYF
CDR3nt: TGTGCCAGCAGCCAAGAGCTAGCGACCCACACAGATACGCAGTATTTT
d_gene: NA
len: 16
j_gene: TRBJ2-3
abundance: NA
v_gene: TRBV14

CDR3aa: CASSPGFQETQYF
CDR3nt: TGTGCCAGCTCACCTGGCTTCCAAGAGACCCAGTACTTC
d_gene: NA
len: 13
j_gene: TRBJ2-5
abundance: NA
v_gene: TRBV18

CDR3aa: CASSLSPSSYEQYF
CDR3nt: TGTGCCAGCAGCTTATCGCCTAGCTCCTACGAGCAGTACTTC
d_gene: NA
len: 14
j_gene: TRBJ2-7
abundance: NA
v_gene: TRBV5-4

CDR3aa: CASSRDRGNSPLHF
CDR3nt: TGCGCCAGCAGCAGAGACAGGGGTAATTCACCCCTCCACTTT
d_gene: TRBD1
len: 14
j_gene: TRBJ1-6
abundance: NA
v_gene: TRBV5-1

CDR3aa: CASRRDISGEQYF
CDR3nt: TGTGCCAGCAGAAGGGACATTTCAGGGGAGCAGTACTTC
d_gene: NA
len: 13
j_gene: TRBJ2-7
abundance: few
v_gene: TRBV6-5

CDR3aa: CATRDKITNYGYTF
CDR3nt: TGTGCCACCCGTGACAAAATCACTAACTATGGCTACACCTTC
d_gene: NA
len: 14
j_gene: TRBJ1-2
abundance: NA
v_gene: TRBV15

CDR3aa: CASSLVRNPNIQYF
CDR3nt: TGTGCCAGCAGCTTGGTTAGAAATCCAAACATTCAGTACTTC
d_gene: NA
len: 14
j_gene: TRBJ2-4
abundance: NA
v_gene: TRBV5-6